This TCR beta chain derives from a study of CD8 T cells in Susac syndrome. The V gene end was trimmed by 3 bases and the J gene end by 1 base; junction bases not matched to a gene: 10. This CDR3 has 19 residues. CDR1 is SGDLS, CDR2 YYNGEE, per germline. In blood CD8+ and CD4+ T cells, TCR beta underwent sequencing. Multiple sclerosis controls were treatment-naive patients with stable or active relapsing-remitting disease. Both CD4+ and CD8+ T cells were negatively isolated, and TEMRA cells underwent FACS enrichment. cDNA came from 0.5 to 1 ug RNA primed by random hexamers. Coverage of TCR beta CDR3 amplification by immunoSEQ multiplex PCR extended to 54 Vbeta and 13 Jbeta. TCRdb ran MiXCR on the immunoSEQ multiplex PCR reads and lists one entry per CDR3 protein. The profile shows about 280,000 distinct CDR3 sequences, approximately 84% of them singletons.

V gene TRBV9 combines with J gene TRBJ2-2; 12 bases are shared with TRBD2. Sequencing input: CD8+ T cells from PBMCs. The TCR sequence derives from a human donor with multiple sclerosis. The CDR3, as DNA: TGTGCCAGCAGCGCCCCCCGGGCTAGCGGGAGGGGGAACACCGGGGAGCTGTTTTTT. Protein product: CASSAPRASGRGNTGELFF. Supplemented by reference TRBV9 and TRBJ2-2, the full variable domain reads DSGVTQTPKHLITATGQRVTLRCSPRSGDLSVYWYQQSLDQGLQFLIQYYNGEERAKGNILERFSAQQFPDLHSELNLSSLELGDSALYFCASSAPRASGRGNTGELFFGEGSRLTVL.